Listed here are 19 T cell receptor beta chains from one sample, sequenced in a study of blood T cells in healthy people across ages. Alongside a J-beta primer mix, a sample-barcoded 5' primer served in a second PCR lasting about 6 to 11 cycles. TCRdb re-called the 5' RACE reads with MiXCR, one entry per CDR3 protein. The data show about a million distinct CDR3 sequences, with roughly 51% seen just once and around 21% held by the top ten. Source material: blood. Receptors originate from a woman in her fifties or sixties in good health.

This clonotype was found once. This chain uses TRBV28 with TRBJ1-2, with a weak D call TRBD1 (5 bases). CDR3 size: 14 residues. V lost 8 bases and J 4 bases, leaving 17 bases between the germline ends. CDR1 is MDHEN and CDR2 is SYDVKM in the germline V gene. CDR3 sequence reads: CASRPIPGLYGYTF. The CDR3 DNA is TGTGCCAGCCGACCCATACCGGGGCTCTATGGCTACACCTTC.

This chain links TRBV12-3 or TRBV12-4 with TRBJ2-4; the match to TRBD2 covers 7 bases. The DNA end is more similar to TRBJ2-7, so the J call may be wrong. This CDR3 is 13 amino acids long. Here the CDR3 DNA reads TGTGCCAGCAGTGGCGGGACTATTGGCGAGCAGTACTTC. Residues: CASSGGTIGEQYF.

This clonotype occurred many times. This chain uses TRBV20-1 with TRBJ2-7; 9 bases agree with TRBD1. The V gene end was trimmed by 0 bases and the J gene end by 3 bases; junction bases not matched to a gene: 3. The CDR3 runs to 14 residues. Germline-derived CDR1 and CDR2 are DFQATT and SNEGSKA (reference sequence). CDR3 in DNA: TGCAGTGCTAGAGATCAGGACAGGGGCTACGAGCAGTACTTC. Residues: CSARDQDRGYEQYF.

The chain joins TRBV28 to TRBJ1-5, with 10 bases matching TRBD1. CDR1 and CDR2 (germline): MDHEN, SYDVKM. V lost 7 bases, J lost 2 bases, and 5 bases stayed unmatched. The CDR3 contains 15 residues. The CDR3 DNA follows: TGTGCCAGCAAGGGGGACAGGGGTGGCAATCAGCCCCAGCATTTT. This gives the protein CASKGDRGGNQPQHF.

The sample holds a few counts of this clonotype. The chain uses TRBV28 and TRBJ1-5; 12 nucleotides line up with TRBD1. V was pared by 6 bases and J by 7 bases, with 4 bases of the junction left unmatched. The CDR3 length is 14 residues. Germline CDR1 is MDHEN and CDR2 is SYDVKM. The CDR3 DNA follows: TGTGCCAGCAGCTATGGGACAGGGGGCCAGCCCCAGCATTTT. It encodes CASSYGTGGQPQHF.

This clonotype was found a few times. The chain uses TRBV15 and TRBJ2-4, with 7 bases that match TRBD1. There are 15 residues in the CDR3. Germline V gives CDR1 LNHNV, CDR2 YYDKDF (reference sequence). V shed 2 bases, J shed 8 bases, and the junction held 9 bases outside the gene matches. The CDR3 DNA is TGTGCCACCAGCAGATACCCCTTCCAGGGGGACATTCAGTACTTC. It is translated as CATSRYPFQGDIQYF.

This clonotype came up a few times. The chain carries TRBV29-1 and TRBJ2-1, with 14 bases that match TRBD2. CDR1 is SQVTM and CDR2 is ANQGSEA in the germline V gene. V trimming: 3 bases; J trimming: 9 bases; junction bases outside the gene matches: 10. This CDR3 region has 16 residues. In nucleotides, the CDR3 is TGCAGCGTTGATGGTATGAGAGGACTAGCGGGAGGTGAGCAGTTCTTC. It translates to CSVDGMRGLAGGEQFF.

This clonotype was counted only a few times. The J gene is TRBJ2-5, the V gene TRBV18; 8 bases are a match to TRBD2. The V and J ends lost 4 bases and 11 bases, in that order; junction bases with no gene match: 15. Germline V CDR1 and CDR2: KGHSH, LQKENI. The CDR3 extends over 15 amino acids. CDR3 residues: CASSQLRDGVAGQYF. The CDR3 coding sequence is TGTGCCAGCTCACAACTCCGGGACGGAGTAGCGGGGCAGTACTTC.

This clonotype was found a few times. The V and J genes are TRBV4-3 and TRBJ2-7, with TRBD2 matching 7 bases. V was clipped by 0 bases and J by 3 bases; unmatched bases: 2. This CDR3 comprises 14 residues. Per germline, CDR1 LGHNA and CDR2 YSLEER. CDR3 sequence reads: CASSQDAGVYEQYF. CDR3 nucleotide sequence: TGCGCCAGCAGCCAAGATGCGGGGGTCTACGAGCAGTACTTC.

CDR3 DNA: TGTGCCAGCAGCTTAGATACGGGAGTACTTTACAATGAGCAGTTCTTC. Translation gives CASSLDTGVLYNEQFF. This sequence joins TRBV7-8 and TRBJ2-1, with D perhaps TRBD2 (6 bases). V was cut by 1 base and J by 4 bases, with 14 bases left in between. This CDR3 is 16 amino acids long. CDR1 and CDR2 (germline): SGHVS, FQNEAQ.

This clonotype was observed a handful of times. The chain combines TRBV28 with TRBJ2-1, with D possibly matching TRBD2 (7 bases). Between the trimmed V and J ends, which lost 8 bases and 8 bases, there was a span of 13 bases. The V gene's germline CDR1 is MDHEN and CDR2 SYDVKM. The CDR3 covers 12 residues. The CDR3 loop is CASSVGGHEQFF. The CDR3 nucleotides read TGTGCCAGCTCAGTGGGGGGGCATGAGCAGTTCTTC. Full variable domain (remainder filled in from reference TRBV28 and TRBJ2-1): DVKVTQSSRYLVKRTGEKVFLECVQDMDHENMFWYRQDPGLGLRLIYFSYDVKMKEKGDIPEGYSVSREKKERFSLILESASTNQTSMYLCASSVGGHEQFFGPGTRLTVL.

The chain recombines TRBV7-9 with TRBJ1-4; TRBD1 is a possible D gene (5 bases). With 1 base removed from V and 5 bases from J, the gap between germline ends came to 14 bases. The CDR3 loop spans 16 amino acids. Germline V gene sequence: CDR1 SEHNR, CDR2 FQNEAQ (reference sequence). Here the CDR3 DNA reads TGTGCCAGCAGCTTAGGAGACAGACTACTAAATGAAAAACTGTTTTTT. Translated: CASSLGDRLLNEKLFF.

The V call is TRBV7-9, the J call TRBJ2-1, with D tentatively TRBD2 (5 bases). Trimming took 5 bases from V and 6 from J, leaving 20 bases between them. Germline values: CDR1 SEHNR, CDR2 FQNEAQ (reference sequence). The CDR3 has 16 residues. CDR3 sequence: CASSRLLDHKPNEQFF. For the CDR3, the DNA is TGTGCCAGCAGCCGCCTACTAGATCATAAACCCAATGAGCAGTTCTTC.

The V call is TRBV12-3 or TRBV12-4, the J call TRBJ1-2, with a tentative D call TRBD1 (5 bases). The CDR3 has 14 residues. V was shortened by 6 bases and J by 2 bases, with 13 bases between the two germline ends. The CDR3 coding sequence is TGTGCCAGCAGCGTGGGACTGCGGAACTATGGCTACACCTTC. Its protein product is CASSVGLRNYGYTF.

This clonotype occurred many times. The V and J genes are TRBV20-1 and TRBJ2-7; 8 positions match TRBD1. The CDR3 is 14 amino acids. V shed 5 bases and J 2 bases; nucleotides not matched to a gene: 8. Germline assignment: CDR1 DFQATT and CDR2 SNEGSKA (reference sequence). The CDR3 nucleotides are TGCAGTGCTCTTCCAGGGGGCGAAGCCTACGAGCAGTACTTC. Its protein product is CSALPGGEAYEQYF.

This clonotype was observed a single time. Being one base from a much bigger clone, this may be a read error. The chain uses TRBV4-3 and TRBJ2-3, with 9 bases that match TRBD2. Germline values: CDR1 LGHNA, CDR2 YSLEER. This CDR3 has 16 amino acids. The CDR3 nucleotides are TGCGCCAGCAGCCAAGGTAGCGGGAGCAGCACAGATACGCGGTATTTT. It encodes CASSQGSGSSTDTRYF.

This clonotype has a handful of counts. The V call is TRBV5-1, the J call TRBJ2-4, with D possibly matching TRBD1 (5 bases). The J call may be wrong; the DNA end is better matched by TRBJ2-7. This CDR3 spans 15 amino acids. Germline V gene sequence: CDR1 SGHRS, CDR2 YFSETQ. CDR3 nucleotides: TGCGCCAGCAGCTTGGCCCTTGACAGTCCTTACGAGCAGTACTTC. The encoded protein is CASSLALDSPYEQYF.

In nucleotides, the CDR3 is TGCAGCGGAACAACTAGCAGCCAAGAGACCCAGTACTTC. Translating it yields CSGTTSSQETQYF. V usage is TRBV29-1 and J usage is TRBJ2-5, with D maybe TRBD2 (6 bases). The CDR3 sequence is 13 residues long. CDR1 SQVTM and CDR2 ANQGSEA come from the germline V gene. V lost 7 bases and J 1 base, leaving 13 bases between the germline ends.

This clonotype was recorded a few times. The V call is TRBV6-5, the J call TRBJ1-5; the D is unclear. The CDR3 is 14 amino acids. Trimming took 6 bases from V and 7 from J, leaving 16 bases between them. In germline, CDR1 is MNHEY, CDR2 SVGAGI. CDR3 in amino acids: CASSLLGIKQPQHF. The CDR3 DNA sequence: TGTGCCAGCAGCTTACTAGGGATCAAGCAGCCCCAGCATTTT.